Below are 30 T cell receptor beta chains sequenced from a single sample in a study of blood T cell repertoires in COVID-19. TCRdb's table, derived via immunoSEQ multiplex PCR, lists solely in-frame clones and lacks some. The sample carries 160,000 or so clones, approximately 82% recorded once. Sequencing used PBMCs or T cells enriched from blood (not recorded which). The receptors shown here come from a man aged 55-75 years who had recovered from COVID-19.

DNA of the CDR3: TGTGCCAGCAGCCAAGATACAGGGCAGGGTAACACAGATACGCAGTATTTT. Protein product: CASSQDTGQGNTDTQYF. The gene calls are TRBV4-2 and TRBJ2-3; a weak D match, TRBD1 (6 bases). Trimming took 0 bases from V and 2 from J, leaving 15 bases between them. This CDR3 has 17 residues. Germline CDR1 and CDR2: LGHNA and YNFKEQ.

CDR3 nucleotide sequence: TGTGCCAGCAGCCAAGATGGGCCAGGGTTTTCCTACGAGCAGTACTTC. Translating it yields CASSQDGPGFSYEQYF. This sequence joins TRBV14 and TRBJ2-7, with D tentatively TRBD1 (5 bases). CDR3 size: 16 residues. V lost 0 bases, J lost 1 base, and 13 bases lay in between. The germline CDR1 and CDR2 sequences are SGHDN and FVKESK.

The rearrangement uses TRBV11-1 and TRBJ2-6; no definite D call. Germline CDR1 is SGHAT and CDR2 is FQDESV (reference sequence). V was clipped by 2 bases and J by 2 bases, with 10 bases between them. CDR3 length: 16 amino acids. The chain's CDR3 is CASSLFSRAGANVLTF. The CDR3 coding sequence is TGTGCCAGCAGCTTATTTAGTCGAGCTGGGGCCAACGTCCTGACTTTC.

The V and J genes are TRBV6-5 and TRBJ2-7; maybe TRBD2 (6 bases). CDR1 is MNHEY and CDR2 is SVGAGI in the germline V gene. This CDR3 comprises 15 residues. The germline V and J ends were trimmed by 5 bases and 3 bases, with 17 bases remaining between them. In DNA, the CDR3 is TGTGCCAGCAGTCCCATAGGGAGGACAAGCTACGAGCAGTACTTC. It specifies CASSPIGRTSYEQYF.

This chain uses TRBV24-1 with TRBJ1-2; unclear D gene. In germline, CDR1 is KGHDR, CDR2 SFDVKD. The CDR3 is made up of 12 amino acids. The V end lost 3 bases, the J end lost 4 bases, and 5 bases lay between the germline ends. CDR3 loop: CATSDPGYGYTF. CDR3 sequence (DNA): TGTGCCACCAGTGATCCAGGCTATGGCTACACCTTC.

The CDR3 is CASSIGLELNQPQHF. CDR3 DNA sequence: TGTGCCAGTAGTATCGGTCTGGAGCTCAATCAGCCCCAGCATTTT. The genes are TRBV19 and TRBJ1-5; D gene uncertain. The CDR3 extends over 15 amino acids. Deletions cut 3 bases from V and 3 bases from J, with 12 bases between. Per the germline V gene, CDR1 is LNHDA and CDR2 is SQIVND (reference sequence).

The DNA for the CDR3 is TGTGCCAGCAGCCAAATGGGGTCTGGACAGGGGTACGAGCAGTACTTC. Translating it yields CASSQMGSGQGYEQYF. The J gene is TRBJ2-7, the V gene TRBV3-1 (or the pseudogene TRBV3-2), with TRBD1 matching over 9 bases. Trimming at V came to 2 bases and at J to 4 bases, leaving 9 bases not matched to a gene. The CDR3 covers 16 residues. Germline-derived CDR1 and CDR2 are LGHDT and YNNKEL (reference sequence).

This clone has only a few counts. This chain's CDR3 is CASRETGAILQETQYF. The CDR3 bases are TGCGCCAGCAGGGAGACGGGAGCGATCCTCCAAGAGACCCAGTACTTC. The chain links TRBV5-1 to TRBJ2-5, with D possibly matching TRBD2 (6 bases). CDR3 size: 16 residues. Germline V CDR1 and CDR2: SGHRS, YFSETQ. Trimming removed 5 bases at V and 1 base at J, with 18 bases between.

V usage is TRBV19 and J usage is TRBJ2-1, with D uncertain. V lost 11 bases to trimming and J lost 1 base, with 9 bases between them. The V gene's germline CDR1 is LNHDA and CDR2 SQIVND (reference sequence). CDR3 length equals 12 residues. CDR3 coding DNA: TGTGCCGCCAGTTCTTCCTACAATGAGCAGTTCTTC. It encodes CAASSSYNEQFF.

The gene calls are TRBV14 and TRBJ1-6; no firm D call. Per the germline V gene, CDR1 is SGHDN and CDR2 is FVKESK. V lost 1 base, J lost 7 bases, and 8 bases lay in between. This CDR3 is built from 14 residues. CDR3 in DNA: TGTGCCAGCAGCCAAGCCATACAGAATTCACCCCTCCACTTT. The encoded protein is CASSQAIQNSPLHF.

This chain uses TRBV27 with TRBJ2-1, with 10 bases lining up with TRBD2. Germline CDR1 is MNHEY and CDR2 is SMNVEV (reference sequence). The CDR3 is made up of 14 amino acids. The V segment lost 5 bases and the J segment 8 bases; nucleotides outside the gene matches: 6. The CDR3 nucleotides read TGTGCCAGCAGTCAAGGGACTAGCGTCTATGAGCAGTTCTTC. Translating it yields CASSQGTSVYEQFF.

The CDR3 sequence is CASTPRGGISNQPQHF. The CDR3 DNA sequence: TGTGCCAGTACCCCCCGCGGGGGAATCAGCAATCAGCCCCAGCATTTT. This sequence joins TRBV19 and TRBJ1-5; possible D gene TRBD1, 5 bases. From germline, CDR1 is LNHDA and CDR2 SQIVND (reference sequence). The CDR3 consists of 16 residues. Between the trimmed V and J ends, which lost 7 bases and 1 base, there was a span of 17 bases.

J is TRBJ1-2 and V is TRBV10-3; 9 bases are shared with TRBD1. The CDR3 consists of 14 residues. The trim removed 5 bases at V and 2 bases at J, leaving 3 bases unmatched. CDR1 is ENHRY and CDR2 is SYGVKD in the germline V gene. CDR3 loop: CAISPGQGNYGYTF. DNA for the CDR3: TGTGCCATCAGTCCGGGACAGGGCAACTATGGCTACACCTTC.

The chain combines TRBV19 with TRBJ2-1; tentative D call: TRBD1 (5 bases). Germline assignment: CDR1 LNHDA and CDR2 SQIVND (reference sequence). Trimming cost V 10 bases and J 3 bases, with 7 bases left between them. The CDR3 has 11 residues. CDR3 DNA sequence: TGTGCCACAGGGCTCTACAATGAGCAGTTCTTC. Its protein product is CATGLYNEQFF.

The chain links TRBV5-4 to TRBJ2-3, with 10 bases matching TRBD2. J lost 5 bases, V lost 3 bases, and 3 bases had no gene match. The CDR3 has 14 amino acids. CDR1 is SGHNT, CDR2 YYREEE, per germline (reference sequence). CDR3 nucleotides: TGTGCCAGCAGCTCCAGGACTAGCGGAGATACGCAGTATTTT. Its translation: CASSSRTSGDTQYF.

V gene TRBV12-3 or TRBV12-4 combines with J gene TRBJ1-1, with unresolved D. This CDR3 has 12 residues. V lost 7 bases, J lost 1 base, and 7 bases lay in between. CDR3 nucleotides: TGTGCCAGCAAACCACAGAACACTGAAGCTTTCTTT. It yields the protein CASKPQNTEAFF.

The V and J genes are TRBV10-1 and TRBJ1-6; tentative D call: TRBD1 (5 bases). This CDR3 has 19 amino acids. CDR1 and CDR2 (germline): WNHNN, SYGVQD (reference sequence). The V gene lost 8 bases and the J gene lost 5 bases, with 28 bases spanning the gap. DNA of the CDR3: TGCGCCAGCGGTTGGCCGCCGACAGAGACCCTTCTTGATAATTCACCCCTCCACTTT. Its protein is CASGWPPTETLLDNSPLHF.

The genes are TRBV5-1 and TRBJ2-1; perhaps TRBD2 as D (6 bases). Germline-derived CDR1 and CDR2 are SGHRS and YFSETQ. The CDR3 consists of 13 residues. With 6 bases removed from V and 1 base from J, the gap between germline ends came to 8 bases. The CDR3 sequence is CASMAGSYNEQFF. As DNA, the CDR3 is TGCGCCAGCATGGCGGGGTCCTACAATGAGCAGTTCTTC.

This clone has a handful of counts. The chain is built from TRBV5-1 and TRBJ2-7; 12 bases agree with TRBD1. Germline V lookup: CDR1 SGHRS, CDR2 YFSETQ. The CDR3 covers 15 residues. V lost 4 bases to trimming and J lost 4 bases; unmatched junction nucleotides: 6. DNA for the CDR3: TGCGCCAGCAGCCCCCAGGGACAGGGGGCTTACGAGCAGTACTTC. This codes for CASSPQGQGAYEQYF.

This chain uses TRBV5-5 with TRBJ2-2, with D perhaps TRBD2 (5 bases). Germline-derived CDR1 and CDR2 are SGHKS and YYEKEE (reference sequence). V was shortened by 5 bases and J by 3 bases, with 11 bases between the two germline ends. The CDR3 length is 14 residues. CDR3 in amino acids: CASSFPGYTGELFF. The DNA of the CDR3 is TGTGCCAGCAGTTTCCCGGGGTACACCGGGGAGCTGTTTTTT.

This clone was recorded only once. The rearrangement uses TRBV29-1 and TRBJ2-5; D gene uncertain. Germline CDR1 and CDR2: SQVTM and ANQGSEA. The length of the CDR3 is 12 residues. V was cut by 3 bases and J by 5 bases, with 10 bases left in between. For the CDR3, the DNA is TGCAGCGTTGACAGTTTGGCCGAGACCCAGTACTTC. Protein product: CSVDSLAETQYF.

The J gene is TRBJ1-6, the V gene TRBV9, with TRBD1 matching 8 bases. In germline, CDR1 is SGDLS, CDR2 YYNGEE. The CDR3 totals 16 residues. The V segment lost 0 bases and the J segment 6 bases; nucleotides outside the gene matches: 5. The CDR3 spells CASSVARDRPNSPLHF. As DNA, the CDR3 is TGTGCCAGCAGCGTAGCTAGGGACAGGCCTAATTCACCCCTCCACTTT. The full variable domain, completed using reference TRBV9 and TRBJ1-6, is DSGVTQTPKHLITATGQRVTLRCSPRSGDLSVYWYQQSLDQGLQFLIQYYNGEERAKGNILERFSAQQFPDLHSELNLSSLELGDSALYFCASSVARDRPNSPLHFGNGTRLTVT.

The V and J genes are TRBV7-3 and TRBJ1-2; 7 positions agree with TRBD1. Germline assignment: CDR1 SGHTA and CDR2 FQGTGA. Losses at the gene ends were 10 bases for V and 1 base for J; bases not matched to a gene: 3. The CDR3 extends over 12 amino acids. Here the CDR3 DNA reads TGTGCCACCCGGGACAGTAACTATGGCTACACCTTC. This codes for CATRDSNYGYTF.

The gene calls are TRBV6-6 and TRBJ2-7; D remains unclear. Trimming cost V 2 bases and J 13 bases, with 18 bases left between them. Germline V CDR1 and CDR2: MNHNY, SVGAGI (reference sequence). The CDR3 has 13 residues. In DNA, the CDR3 is TGTGCCAGCAGTTACCCGATTCGAAGCACTATTTACTTC. Its protein is CASSYPIRSTIYF.

J is TRBJ1-1 and V is TRBV2; TRBD1 might be the D (6 bases). Germline V gives CDR1 SNHLY, CDR2 FYNNEI. The CDR3 totals 12 residues. The V and J ends lost 6 bases and 3 bases respectively, with 8 bases between them. CDR3 in amino acids: CASRDSYTEAFF. CDR3 sequence (DNA): TGTGCCAGCAGGGACAGCTACACTGAAGCTTTCTTT.

The genes are TRBV18 and TRBJ2-7; the D gene is possibly TRBD1 (5 bases). There are 15 residues in the CDR3. CDR1 is KGHSH, CDR2 LQKENI, per germline. The V gene lost 2 bases and the J gene lost 0 bases, with 11 bases spanning the gap. The CDR3 protein is CASSPTGSSSYEQYF. As DNA, the CDR3 is TGTGCCAGCTCACCAACAGGATCTTCCTCCTACGAGCAGTACTTC.

The rearrangement uses TRBV5-5 and TRBJ2-6, with a weak D call TRBD1 (6 bases). Germline CDR1 and CDR2: SGHKS and YYEKEE (reference sequence). The CDR3 has 17 residues. The V end lost 4 bases, the J end lost 0 bases, and 14 bases lay between the germline ends. The CDR3 nucleotides read TGTGCCAGCAGCCCGGGCCAGGGGCTCTCTGGGGCCAACGTCCTGACTTTC. Translating it yields CASSPGQGLSGANVLTF.

The chain links TRBV11-3 to TRBJ2-1, with TRBD2 as a possible D gene (6 bases). Germline lookup yields CDR1 SGHNT and CDR2 YENEEA. The CDR3 totals 12 residues. Trimming took 6 bases from V and 10 from J, leaving 13 bases between them. The CDR3 DNA reads TGTGCCAGCAGGGATAAGGAGGGAGAGCAGTTCTTC. It is translated as CASRDKEGEQFF.

The V call is TRBV5-1, the J call TRBJ1-6, with D tentatively TRBD1 (6 bases). V lost 0 bases and J 7 bases, leaving 8 bases between the germline ends. This CDR3 contains 14 residues. Germline assignment: CDR1 SGHRS and CDR2 YFSETQ. CDR3: CASSLGGRNSPLHF. Here the CDR3 DNA reads TGCGCCAGCAGCTTGGGGGGGCGGAATTCACCCCTCCACTTT.

V and J are TRBV28 and TRBJ1-5; 7 positions agree with TRBD1. V was clipped by 8 bases and J by 2 bases; unmatched bases: 0. In germline, CDR1 is MDHEN, CDR2 SYDVKM. This CDR3 comprises 12 residues. The CDR3 DNA reads as TGTGCCAGCGGACAGGGCAATCAGCCCCAGCATTTT. This gives the protein CASGQGNQPQHF.